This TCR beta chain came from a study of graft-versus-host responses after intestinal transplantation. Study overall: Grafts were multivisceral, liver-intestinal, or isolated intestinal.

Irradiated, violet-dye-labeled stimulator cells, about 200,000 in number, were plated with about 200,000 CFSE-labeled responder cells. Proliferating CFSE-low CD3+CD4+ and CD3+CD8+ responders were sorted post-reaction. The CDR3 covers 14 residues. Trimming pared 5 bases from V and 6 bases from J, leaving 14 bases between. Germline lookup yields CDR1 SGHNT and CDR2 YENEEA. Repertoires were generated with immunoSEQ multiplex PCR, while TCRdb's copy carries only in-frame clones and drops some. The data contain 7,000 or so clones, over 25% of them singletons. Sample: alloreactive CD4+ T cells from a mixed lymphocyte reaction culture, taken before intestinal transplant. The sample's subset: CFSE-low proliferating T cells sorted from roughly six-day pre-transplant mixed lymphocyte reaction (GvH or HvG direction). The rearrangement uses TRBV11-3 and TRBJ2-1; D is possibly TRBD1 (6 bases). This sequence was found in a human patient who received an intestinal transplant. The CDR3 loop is CASSKGGPVNEQFF. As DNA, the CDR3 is TGTGCCAGCAGCAAAGGGGGTCCGGTCAATGAGCAGTTCTTC.